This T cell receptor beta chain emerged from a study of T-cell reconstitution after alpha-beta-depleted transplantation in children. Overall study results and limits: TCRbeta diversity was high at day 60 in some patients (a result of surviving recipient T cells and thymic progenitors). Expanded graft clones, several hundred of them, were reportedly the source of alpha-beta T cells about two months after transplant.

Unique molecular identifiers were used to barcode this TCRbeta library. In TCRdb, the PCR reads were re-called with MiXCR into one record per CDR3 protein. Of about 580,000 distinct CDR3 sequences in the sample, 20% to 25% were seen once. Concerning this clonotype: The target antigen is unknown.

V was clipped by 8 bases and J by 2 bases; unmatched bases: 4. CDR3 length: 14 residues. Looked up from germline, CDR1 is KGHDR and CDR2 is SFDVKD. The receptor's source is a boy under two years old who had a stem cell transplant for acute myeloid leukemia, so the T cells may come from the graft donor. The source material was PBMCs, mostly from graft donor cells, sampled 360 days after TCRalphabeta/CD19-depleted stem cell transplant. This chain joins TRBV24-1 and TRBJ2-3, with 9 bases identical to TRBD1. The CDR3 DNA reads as TGTGCCACCAAGGGGGACAGGGACACAGATACGCAGTATTTT. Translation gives CATKGDRDTDTQYF.